Below are 4 T cell receptor beta chains sequenced from a single sample in a study of blood T cell repertoires in COVID-19. Assay: immunoSEQ multiplex PCR; the TCRdb copy retains only in-frame clones and omits some. The sample gives some 66,000 clones, approximately 90% of which show up once; 7.3% is in the top ten. The sequenced material came from peripheral blood. The source is a human donor in a cohort sampled during active COVID-19.

The chain joins TRBV7-3 to TRBJ2-1, with D possibly matching TRBD2 (5 bases). Deletions cut 1 base from V and 7 bases from J, with 8 bases between. The CDR3 runs to 13 residues. CDR1 SGHTA and CDR2 FQGTGA come from the germline V gene. This CDR3 reads CASSLIRGNEQFF. The CDR3 DNA reads TGTGCCAGCAGCTTAATACGGGGTAATGAGCAGTTCTTC.

This chain connects TRBV7-8 to TRBJ2-7; perhaps TRBD2 as D (6 bases). The CDR3 totals 15 residues. Germline CDR1 SGHVS, CDR2 FQNEAQ. Trimming pared 3 bases from V and 0 bases from J, leaving 12 bases between. The CDR3 sequence is CASSLSGLSSYEQYF. The CDR3, as DNA: TGTGCCAGCAGCTTGAGCGGGTTGAGCTCCTACGAGCAGTACTTC.

The V call is TRBV27, the J call TRBJ1-3; D gene unclear. The CDR3 is 15 amino acids. CDR1 is MNHEY and CDR2 is SMNVEV in the germline V gene (reference sequence). The germline V and J ends were trimmed by 2 bases and 4 bases, with 12 bases remaining between them. The CDR3 protein is CASSLGPTGGNTIYF. The DNA for the CDR3 is TGTGCCAGCAGTTTAGGTCCAACGGGAGGAAACACCATATATTTT.

The chain carries TRBV4-3 and TRBJ2-7, with TRBD1 matching 9 bases. V lost 4 bases, J lost 4 bases, and 11 bases stayed unmatched. CDR1 LGHNA and CDR2 YSLEER come from the germline V gene. The length of the CDR3 is 16 residues. In DNA form, the CDR3 reads TGCGCCAGCAGCCCACAAACAGGGGGCCCCCCTTACGAGCAGTACTTC. Encoded protein: CASSPQTGGPPYEQYF.